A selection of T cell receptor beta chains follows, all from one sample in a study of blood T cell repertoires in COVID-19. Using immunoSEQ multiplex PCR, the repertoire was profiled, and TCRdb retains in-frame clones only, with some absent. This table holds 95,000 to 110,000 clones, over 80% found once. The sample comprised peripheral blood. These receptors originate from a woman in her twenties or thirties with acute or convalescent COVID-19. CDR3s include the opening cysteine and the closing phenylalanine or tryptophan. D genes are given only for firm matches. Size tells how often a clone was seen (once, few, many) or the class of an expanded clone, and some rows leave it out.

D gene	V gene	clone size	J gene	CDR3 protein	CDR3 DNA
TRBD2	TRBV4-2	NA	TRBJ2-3	CASNLAGNTDTQYF	TGTGCCAGCAACCTAGCGGGGAACACAGATACGCAGTATTTT
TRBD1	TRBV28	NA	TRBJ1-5	CASSDRDGTDNQPQHF	TGTGCCAGCAGTGACCGCGATGGGACAGACAATCAGCCCCAGCATTTT
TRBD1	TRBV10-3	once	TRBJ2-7	CAITRDRALLNYEQYF	TGTGCCATTACTCGGGACAGGGCTCTATTAAACTACGAGCAGTACTTC
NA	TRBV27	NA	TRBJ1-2	CASSFRVGYGYTF	TGTGCCAGCAGTTTCCGGGTTGGCTATGGCTACACCTTC
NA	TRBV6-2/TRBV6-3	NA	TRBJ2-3	CASSYGGTQTDTQYF	TGTGCCAGCAGTTACGGGGGGACGCAAACAGATACGCAGTATTTT
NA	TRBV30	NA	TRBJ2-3	CAWDQWDTQYF	TGTGCCTGGGACCAGTGGGATACGCAGTATTTT
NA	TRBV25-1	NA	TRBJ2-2	CASSPPTGFGTGELFF	TGTGCCAGCAGCCCACCTACAGGGTTTGGGACCGGGGAGCTGTTTTTT
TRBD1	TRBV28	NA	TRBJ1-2	CASSRTGPNYGYTF	TGTGCCAGCAGTCGGACAGGGCCTAACTATGGCTACACCTTC
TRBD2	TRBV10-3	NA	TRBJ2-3	CAISDPGLGDTQYF	TGTGCCATCAGTGATCCGGGACTAGGGGATACGCAGTATTTT
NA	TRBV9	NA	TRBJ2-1	CASSAPRGSSYNEQFF	TGTGCCAGCAGCGCACCAAGGGGAAGCTCCTACAATGAGCAGTTCTTC
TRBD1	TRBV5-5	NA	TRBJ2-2	CASSFPDRALTRVSGELFF	TGTGCCAGCAGCTTTCCGGACAGGGCTCTAACTAGGGTGTCCGGGGAGCTGTTTTTT
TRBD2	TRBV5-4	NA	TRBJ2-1	CASSLATGTSGSREQFF	TGTGCCAGCAGCTTGGCTACCGGGACTAGCGGGAGCCGCGAGCAGTTCTTC
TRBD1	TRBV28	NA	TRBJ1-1	CASSLHTGVVTNTEAFF	TGTGCCAGCAGTTTACACACAGGGGTGGTTACTAACACTGAAGCTTTCTTT
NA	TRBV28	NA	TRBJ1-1	CASTTYMNTEAFF	TGTGCCAGCACCACGTACATGAACACTGAAGCTTTCTTT
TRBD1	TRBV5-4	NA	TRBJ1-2	CASSKTDRGGGYTF	TGTGCCAGCAGCAAGACGGACAGGGGTGGTGGCTACACCTTC
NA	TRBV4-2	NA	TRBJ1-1	CASSRLGEANTEAFF	TGTGCCAGCAGCCGACTAGGGGAGGCGAACACTGAAGCTTTCTTT
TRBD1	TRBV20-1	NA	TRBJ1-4	CSAIDPGTGVEKLFF	TGCAGTGCTATTGACCCCGGGACAGGGGTTGAAAAACTGTTTTTT
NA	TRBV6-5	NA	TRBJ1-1	CASSYSAVSDTEAFF	TGTGCCAGCAGTTACTCGGCGGTATCGGACACTGAAGCTTTCTTT
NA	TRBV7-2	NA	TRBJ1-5	CASSLARWFGQPQHF	TGTGCCAGCAGCTTAGCGCGGTGGTTCGGTCAGCCCCAGCATTTT
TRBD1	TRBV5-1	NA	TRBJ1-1	CASSGGQLNTEAFF	TGCGCCAGCAGCGGGGGACAGCTGAACACTGAAGCTTTCTTT
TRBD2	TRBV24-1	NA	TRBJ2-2	CATSELTSGGDGELFF	TGTGCCACCAGTGAGCTGACTAGCGGGGGTGACGGGGAGCTGTTTTTT
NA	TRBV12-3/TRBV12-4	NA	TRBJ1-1	CASSLSAGTEAFF	TGTGCCAGCAGTTTATCAGCCGGGACTGAAGCTTTCTTT
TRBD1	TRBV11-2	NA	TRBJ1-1	CASSWKTGTVEAFF	TGTGCCAGCAGCTGGAAAACCGGGACAGTCGAAGCTTTCTTT
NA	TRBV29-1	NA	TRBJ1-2	CSAEAGGAAYGYTF	TGCAGCGCCGAGGCCGGTGGGGCAGCATATGGCTACACCTTC
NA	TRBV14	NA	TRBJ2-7	CASSTHQGVGQYF	TGTGCCAGCAGCACCCACCAAGGGGTCGGGCAGTACTTC
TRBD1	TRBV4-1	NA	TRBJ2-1	CASSSTGQSYNEQFF	TGCGCCAGCAGCTCAACGGGACAGTCTTACAATGAGCAGTTCTTC
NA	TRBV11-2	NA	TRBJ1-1	CASSLTPLVSTEAFF	TGTGCCAGCAGCTTAACGCCCTTAGTAAGCACTGAAGCTTTCTTT
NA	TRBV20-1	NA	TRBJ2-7	CSARTPYEQYF	TGCAGTGCTCGTACTCCCTACGAGCAGTACTTC
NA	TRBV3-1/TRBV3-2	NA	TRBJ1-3	CASSQLGDSGNTIYF	TGTGCCAGCAGCCAATTAGGGGACTCTGGAAACACCATATATTTT
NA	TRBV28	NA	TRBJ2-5	CASSQGGGYQETQYF	TGTGCCAGCAGTCAAGGGGGGGGATACCAAGAGACCCAGTACTTC
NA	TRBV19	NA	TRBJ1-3	CASTRRGKGNTIYF	TGTGCCAGTACCCGACGAGGGAAGGGAAACACCATATATTTT
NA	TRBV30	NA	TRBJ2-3	CAWSLSGDTDTQYF	TGTGCCTGGAGTCTTAGCGGTGACACAGATACGCAGTATTTT
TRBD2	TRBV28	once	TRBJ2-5	CASSFSASGIQETQYF	TGTGCCAGCAGTTTTTCGGCTAGCGGGATCCAAGAGACCCAGTACTTC
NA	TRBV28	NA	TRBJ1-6	CASSLSTFSPLHF	TGTGCCAGCAGTTTATCCACATTCTCACCCCTCCACTTT
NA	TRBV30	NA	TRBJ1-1	CAWKPSQDTEAFF	TGTGCCTGGAAGCCGTCGCAAGACACTGAAGCTTTCTTT
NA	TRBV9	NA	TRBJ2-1	CASSYYDNEQFF	TGTGCCAGCAGCTACTATGACAATGAGCAGTTCTTC